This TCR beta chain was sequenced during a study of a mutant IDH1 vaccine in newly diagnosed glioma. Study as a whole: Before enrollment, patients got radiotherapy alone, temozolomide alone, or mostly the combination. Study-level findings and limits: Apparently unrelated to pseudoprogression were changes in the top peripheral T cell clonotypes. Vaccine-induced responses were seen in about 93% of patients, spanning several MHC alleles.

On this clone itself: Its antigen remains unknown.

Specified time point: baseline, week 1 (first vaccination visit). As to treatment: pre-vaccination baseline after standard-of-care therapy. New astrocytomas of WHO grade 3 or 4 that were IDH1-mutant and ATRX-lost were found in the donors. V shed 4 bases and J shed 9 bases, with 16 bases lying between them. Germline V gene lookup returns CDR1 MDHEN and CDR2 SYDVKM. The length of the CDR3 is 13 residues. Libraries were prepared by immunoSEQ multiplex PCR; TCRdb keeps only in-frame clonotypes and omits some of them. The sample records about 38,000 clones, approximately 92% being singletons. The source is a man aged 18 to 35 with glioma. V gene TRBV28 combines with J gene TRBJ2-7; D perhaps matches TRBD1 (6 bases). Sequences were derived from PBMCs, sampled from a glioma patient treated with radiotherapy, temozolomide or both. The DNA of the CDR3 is TGTGCCAGCAGTTCAACACAGGGTCCTCGGCAGTACTTC. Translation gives CASSSTQGPRQYF. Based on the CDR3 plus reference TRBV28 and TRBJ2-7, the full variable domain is DVKVTQSSRYLVKRTGEKVFLECVQDMDHENMFWYRQDPGLGLRLIYFSYDVKMKEKGDIPEGYSVSREKKERFSLILESASTNQTSMYLCASSSTQGPRQYFGPGTRLTVT.